Sequencing of this T cell receptor (beta chain) was carried out in a study of blood T cells in healthy people across ages (dated by TCRdb to between 2015 and 2016). In terms of the full investigation: In model experiments, template switching captured about one uniquely barcoded TCR beta cDNA molecule for every two T cells. Using deep sequencing normalized with unique cDNA molecular identifiers, the study measured how TCR beta repertoire diversity changes with age. Donors were grouped into four age groups: young (average 16 years), middle-aged (39), aged (around 60) and long-lived (approximately 81). Two additional independent replicas of 1 million unique cDNA reads from the same blood draw were analyzed for two donors (one aged 18 to 30 and one aged 80 or older). To avoid experimental bias, donors of different ages were randomly spread across the sequencing lanes. Results the study describes overall, beyond this receptor: Because donor CMV infection status was unknown, age-related changes in expanded clonotypes were potentially confounded. Observed TCR beta diversity per million T cells fell roughly linearly with age, and a significant reduction was already apparent by age about 36. There was a strong correlation between observed TCR beta diversity and the percentage of naive T cells measured by flow cytometry. Because profiling used bulk unsorted PBMCs, naive and antigen-experienced compartments could not be compared conclusively. Estimates of total diversity from one million sequenced T cells were regarded as lower bounds and underestimates. Compared with the aged group, the long-lived group had more naive CD4+ T cells, fewer expanded clones and increased TCR diversity, suggesting age selection.

Remarks on this clonotype: The antigen this receptor binds is unknown. No base-level quality is on record; no much larger clone is a single base apart.

Receptor amplification or capture employed 5' RACE. TCRdb names Illumina HiSeq 2500 as the instrument used. A second PCR of roughly 7 to 11 cycles was performed with a sample-barcoded 5' primer and a J-beta primer mix. Each TCR beta cDNA molecule received a unique molecular identifier from a template-switch 5' adaptor carrying 12 random nucleotides. At least 2.5 million CDR3-containing paired-end reads were obtained from each sample. All of the RNA was converted into first-strand cDNA using the Mint cDNA synthesis kit, with a TRBC-specific oligonucleotide serving as the primer. Following uracil-DNA glycosylase treatment, all cDNA underwent a first 18-cycle PCR with the universal primers M1SS and BC2_uni_R. In the source study's methods: Normalization of each sample was performed by random selection of 1 million high-quality reads, each carrying a distinct molecular identifier. Reads with shared molecular identifiers were discarded instead of being binned into consensus sequences. MiTCR, with a Q25 quality threshold and the strictest error-elimination algorithm, was used for CDR3 identification, clonotype clustering and error correction. A nonparametric unseen species model with Euler transformation was used to estimate a lower bound on total TCR beta diversity. TCRdb cleaned the public reads at Q25 with fastp, built clones with MiXCR and kept in-frame beta chains. Entries that share a CDR3 protein sequence are merged under the most common genes and DNA. These V and J calls rely on TCRdb rather than the paper's analysis. This sample has about 670,000 distinct CDR3 sequences in its table, and around two fifths of those were observed once. About 32% of the sample is taken by the ten largest.

Systemically healthy Caucasian individuals from Russia, 39 in total and aged roughly 6 to 95 years, were included as donors. Roughly 10 milliliters of peripheral blood were drawn from each donor into EDTA-treated Vacutainer tubes. Ficoll-Paque density-gradient centrifugation was used to isolate PBMCs, with at least 6.5 million per sample. Trizol reagent was used to extract total RNA from PBMCs, with at least 6 micrograms per sample. For every donor, an aliquot of PBMCs went through flow cytometry to measure the percentages of naive CD45RAhigh/CD27high T cells. The TCR originated in a man aged 80 or over in good health. The material sequenced was blood.

The CDR3 loop reads CASSAHPYGYTF. The DNA sequence is as follows: TGTGCCAGCAGTGCGCATCCCTATGGCTACACCTTC. Rearrangement joined TRBV2 to TRBJ1-2; there is no confident call for the D gene. Sequences SNHLY (CDR1) and FYNNEI (CDR2) are obtained from the germline V gene. Trimming at the junction amounts to 4 bases on V and 4 bases on J, and the germline ends lie 7 bases apart. The CDR3 has 12 amino acids, counting the end cysteine and phenylalanine. CDR3 DNA only is kept here, 36 bases in frame from base 1. Outside the CDR3, residues come from the reference TRBV2 and TRBJ1-2 proteins, so the full variable domain is: EPEVTQTPSHQVTQMGQEVILRCVPISNHLYFYWYRQILGQKVEFLVSFYNNEISEKSEIFDDQFSVERPDGSNFTLKIRSTKLEDSAMYFCASSAHPYGYTFGSGTRLTVV.